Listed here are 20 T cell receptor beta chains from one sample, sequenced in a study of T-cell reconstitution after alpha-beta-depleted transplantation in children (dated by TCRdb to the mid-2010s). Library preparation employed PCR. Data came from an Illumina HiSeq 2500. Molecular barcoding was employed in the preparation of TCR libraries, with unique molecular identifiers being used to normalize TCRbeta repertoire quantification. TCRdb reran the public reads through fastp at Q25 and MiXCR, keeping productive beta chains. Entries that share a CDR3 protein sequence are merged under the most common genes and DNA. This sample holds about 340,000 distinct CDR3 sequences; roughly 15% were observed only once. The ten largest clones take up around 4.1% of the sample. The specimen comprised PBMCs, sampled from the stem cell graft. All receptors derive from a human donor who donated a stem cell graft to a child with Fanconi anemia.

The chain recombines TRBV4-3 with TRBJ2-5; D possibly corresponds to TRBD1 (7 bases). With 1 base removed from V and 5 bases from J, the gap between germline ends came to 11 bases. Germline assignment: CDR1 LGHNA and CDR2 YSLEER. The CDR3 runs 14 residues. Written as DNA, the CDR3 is TGCGCCAGCAGCCAAGTCGCAGGGGGGGAGACCCAGTACTTC. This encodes CASSQVAGGETQYF.

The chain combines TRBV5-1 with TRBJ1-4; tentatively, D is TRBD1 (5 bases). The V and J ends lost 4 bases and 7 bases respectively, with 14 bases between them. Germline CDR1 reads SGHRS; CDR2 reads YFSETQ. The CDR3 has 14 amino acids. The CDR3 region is CASSPGPTGEKLFF. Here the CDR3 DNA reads TGCGCCAGCAGCCCGGGGCCTACGGGTGAAAAACTGTTTTTT.

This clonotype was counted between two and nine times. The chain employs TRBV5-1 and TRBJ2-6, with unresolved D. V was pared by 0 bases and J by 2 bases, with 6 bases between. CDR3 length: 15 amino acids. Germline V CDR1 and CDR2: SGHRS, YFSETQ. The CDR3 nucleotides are TGCGCCAGCAGCTTGGTGGATACTGGGGCCAACGTCCTGACTTTC. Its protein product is CASSLVDTGANVLTF.

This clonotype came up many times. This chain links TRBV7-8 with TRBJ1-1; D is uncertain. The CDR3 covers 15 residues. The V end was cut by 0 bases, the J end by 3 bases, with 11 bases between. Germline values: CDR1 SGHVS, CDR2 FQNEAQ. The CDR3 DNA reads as TGTGCCAGCAGCTTAGCGCGGGTGGGTTACACTGAAGCTTTCTTT. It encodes CASSLARVGYTEAFF.

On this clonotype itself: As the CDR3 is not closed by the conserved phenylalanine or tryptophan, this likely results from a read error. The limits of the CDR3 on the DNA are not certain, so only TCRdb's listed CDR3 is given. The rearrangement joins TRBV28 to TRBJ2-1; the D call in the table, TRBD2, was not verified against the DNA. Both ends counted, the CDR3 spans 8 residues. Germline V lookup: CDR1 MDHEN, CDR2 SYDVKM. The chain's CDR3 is CASKSPWV.

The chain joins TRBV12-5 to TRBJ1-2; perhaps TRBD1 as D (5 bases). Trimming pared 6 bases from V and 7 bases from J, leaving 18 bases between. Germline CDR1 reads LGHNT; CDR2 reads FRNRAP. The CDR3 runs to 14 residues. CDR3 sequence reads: CASGPARGAGGYTF. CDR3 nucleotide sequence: TGTGCTAGTGGCCCAGCGCGAGGGGCGGGTGGCTACACCTTC.

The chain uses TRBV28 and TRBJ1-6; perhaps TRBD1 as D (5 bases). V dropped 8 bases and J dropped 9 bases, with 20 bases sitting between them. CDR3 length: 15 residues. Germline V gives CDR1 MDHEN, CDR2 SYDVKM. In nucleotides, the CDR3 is TGTGCCAGCGGCGAACAGGACCCTCCATTTTCACCCCTCCACTTT. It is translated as CASGEQDPPFSPLHF.

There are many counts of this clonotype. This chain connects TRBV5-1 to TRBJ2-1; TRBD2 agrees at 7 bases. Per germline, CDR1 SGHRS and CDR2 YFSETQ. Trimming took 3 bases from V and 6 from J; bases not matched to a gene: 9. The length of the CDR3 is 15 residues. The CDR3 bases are TGCGCCAGCAGCTCGAGCGGGGCCCTGGGCAATGAGCAGTTCTTC. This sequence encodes CASSSSGALGNEQFF.

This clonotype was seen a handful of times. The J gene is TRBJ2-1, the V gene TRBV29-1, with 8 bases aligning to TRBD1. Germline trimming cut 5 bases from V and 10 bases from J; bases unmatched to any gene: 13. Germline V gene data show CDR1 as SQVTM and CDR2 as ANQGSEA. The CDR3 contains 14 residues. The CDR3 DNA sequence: TGCAGCGTTACCCGGGACAGGAGAAGTTTCGAGCAGTTCTTC. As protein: CSVTRDRRSFEQFF.

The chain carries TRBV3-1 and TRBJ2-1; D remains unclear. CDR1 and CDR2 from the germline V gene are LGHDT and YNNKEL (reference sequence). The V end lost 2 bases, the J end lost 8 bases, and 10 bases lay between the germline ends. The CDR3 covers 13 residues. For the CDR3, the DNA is TGTGCCAGCAGCCAAAGGTTCGGCGATGAGCAGTTCTTC. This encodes CASSQRFGDEQFF.

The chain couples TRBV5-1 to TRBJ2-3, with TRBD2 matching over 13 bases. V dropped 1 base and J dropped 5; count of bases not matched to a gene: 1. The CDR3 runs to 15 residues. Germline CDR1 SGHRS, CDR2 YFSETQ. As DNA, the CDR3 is TGCGCCAGCAGCTTGACTAGCGGGGGGGGAGATACGCAGTATTTT. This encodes CASSLTSGGGDTQYF.

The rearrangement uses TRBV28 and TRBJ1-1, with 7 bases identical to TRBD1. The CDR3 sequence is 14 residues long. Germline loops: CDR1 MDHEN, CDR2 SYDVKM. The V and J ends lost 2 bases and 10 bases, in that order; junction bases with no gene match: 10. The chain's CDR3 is CASSLQGDGRGAFF. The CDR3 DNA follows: TGTGCCAGCAGTTTACAGGGGGACGGGCGGGGAGCTTTCTTT.

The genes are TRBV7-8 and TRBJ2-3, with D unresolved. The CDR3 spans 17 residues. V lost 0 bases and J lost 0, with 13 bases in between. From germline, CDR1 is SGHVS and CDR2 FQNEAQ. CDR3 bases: TGTGCCAGCAGCTTAGCGTCCGGCGCCCTCAGCACAGATACGCAGTATTTT. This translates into CASSLASGALSTDTQYF.

CDR3 sequence: CSASGGASINEQFF. The CDR3 nucleotides are TGCAGTGCTAGCGGGGGGGCTTCCATCAATGAGCAGTTCTTC. J is TRBJ2-1 and V is TRBV20-1; 8 nucleotides align to TRBD2. V was pared by 3 bases and J by 6 bases, with 7 bases of the junction left unmatched. The germline CDR1 and CDR2 sequences are DFQATT and SNEGSKA (reference sequence). CDR3 length equals 14 residues.

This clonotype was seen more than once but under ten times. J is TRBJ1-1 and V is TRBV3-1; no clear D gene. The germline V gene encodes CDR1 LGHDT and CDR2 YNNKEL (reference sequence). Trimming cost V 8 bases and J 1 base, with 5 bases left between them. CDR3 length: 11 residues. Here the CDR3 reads CASAKNTEAFF. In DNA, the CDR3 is TGTGCCAGCGCAAAGAACACTGAAGCTTTCTTT.

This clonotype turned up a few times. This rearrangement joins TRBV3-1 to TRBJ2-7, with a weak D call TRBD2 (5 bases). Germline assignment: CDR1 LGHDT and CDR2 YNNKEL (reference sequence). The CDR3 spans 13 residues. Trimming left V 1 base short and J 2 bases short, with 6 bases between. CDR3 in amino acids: CASSQAGTYEQYV. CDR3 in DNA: TGTGCCAGCAGCCAAGCCGGGACCTACGAGCAGTACGTC.

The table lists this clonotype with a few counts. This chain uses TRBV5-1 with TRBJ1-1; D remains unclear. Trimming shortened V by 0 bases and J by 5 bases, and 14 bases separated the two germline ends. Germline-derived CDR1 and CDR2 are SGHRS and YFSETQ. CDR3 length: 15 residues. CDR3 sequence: CASSLEGGDRTEAFF. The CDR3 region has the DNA TGCGCCAGCAGCTTGGAGGGAGGAGATCGGACTGAAGCTTTCTTT.

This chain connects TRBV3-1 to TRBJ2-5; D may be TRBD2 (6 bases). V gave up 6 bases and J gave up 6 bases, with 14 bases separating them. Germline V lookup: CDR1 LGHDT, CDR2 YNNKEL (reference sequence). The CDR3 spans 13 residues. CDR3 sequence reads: CASRFGTSQTQYF. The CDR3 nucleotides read TGTGCCAGCAGGTTCGGGACTTCCCAGACCCAGTACTTC.

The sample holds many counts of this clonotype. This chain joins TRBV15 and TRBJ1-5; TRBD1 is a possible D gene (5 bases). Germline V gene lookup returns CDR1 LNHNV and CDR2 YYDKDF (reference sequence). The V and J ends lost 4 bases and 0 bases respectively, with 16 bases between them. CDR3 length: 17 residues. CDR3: CATSTIPGPYSNQPQHF. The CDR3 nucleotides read TGTGCCACCAGCACTATACCGGGACCATATAGCAATCAGCCCCAGCATTTT.

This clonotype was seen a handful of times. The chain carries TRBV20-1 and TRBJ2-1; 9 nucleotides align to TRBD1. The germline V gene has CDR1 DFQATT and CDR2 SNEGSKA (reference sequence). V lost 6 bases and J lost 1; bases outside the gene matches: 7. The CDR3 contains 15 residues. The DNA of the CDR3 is TGCAGTGCCACGGACAGGGGTTTTTCCTACAATGAGCAGTTCTTC. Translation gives CSATDRGFSYNEQFF.